This T cell receptor beta chain was identified in a study of spatial heterogeneity in lung cancer. Germline loops: CDR1 MNHEY, CDR2 SVGEGT. This CDR3 has 17 amino acids. With V trimmed by 6 bases and J by 8 bases, 17 bases remained unmatched. Time point of the sample: blood at routine non-recurrence follow-up after resection. This clonotype was counted a few times. Each TCR cDNA molecule carried a unique molecular identifier. TCRdb itself ran the 5' RACE reads through MiXCR, one entry per CDR3 protein. The repertoire holds around 100,000 distinct CDR3 sequences, with 10% to 12% as singletons. Sequencing used PBMCs, obtained at follow-up. The TCR comes from a female donor with early-stage non-small cell lung cancer. The chain has TRBV6-2 or TRBV6-3 and TRBJ2-4; TRBD2 matches 9 bases. The CDR3 protein is CASSFNFLAGRLDIQYF. In DNA, the CDR3 is TGTGCCAGCAGCTTTAATTTTCTAGCGGGACGGTTGGACATTCAGTACTTC.